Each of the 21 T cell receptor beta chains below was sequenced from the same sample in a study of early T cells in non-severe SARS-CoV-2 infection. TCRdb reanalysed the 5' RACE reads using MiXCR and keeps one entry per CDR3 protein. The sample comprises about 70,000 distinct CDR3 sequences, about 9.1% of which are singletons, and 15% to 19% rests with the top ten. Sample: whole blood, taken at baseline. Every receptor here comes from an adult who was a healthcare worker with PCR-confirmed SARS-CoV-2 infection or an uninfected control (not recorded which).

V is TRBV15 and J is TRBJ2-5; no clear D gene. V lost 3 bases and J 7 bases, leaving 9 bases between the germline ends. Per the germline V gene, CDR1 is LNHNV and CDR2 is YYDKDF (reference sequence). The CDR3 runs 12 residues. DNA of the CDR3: TGTGCCACCAGCAGGTCCCCCGGGACCCAGTACTTC. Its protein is CATSRSPGTQYF. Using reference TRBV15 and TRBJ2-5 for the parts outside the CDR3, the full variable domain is DAMVIQNPRYQVTQFGKPVTLSCSQTLNHNVMYWYQQKSSQAPKLLFHYYDKDFNNEADTPDNFQSRRPNTSFCFLDIRSPGLGDTAMYLCATSRSPGTQYFGPGTRLLVL.

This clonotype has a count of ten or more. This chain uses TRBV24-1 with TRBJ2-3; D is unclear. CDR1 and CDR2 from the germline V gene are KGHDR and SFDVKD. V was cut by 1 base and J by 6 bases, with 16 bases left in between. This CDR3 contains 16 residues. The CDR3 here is CATSDLEPAGVDTQYF. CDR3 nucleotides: TGTGCCACCAGTGATTTAGAGCCAGCAGGTGTGGATACGCAGTATTTT.

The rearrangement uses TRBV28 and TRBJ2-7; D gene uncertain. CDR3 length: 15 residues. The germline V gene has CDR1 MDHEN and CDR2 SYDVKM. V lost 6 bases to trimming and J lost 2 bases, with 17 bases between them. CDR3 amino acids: CASSPTGSRTYEQYF. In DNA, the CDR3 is TGTGCCAGCAGCCCAACCGGGTCCCGAACCTACGAGCAGTACTTC.

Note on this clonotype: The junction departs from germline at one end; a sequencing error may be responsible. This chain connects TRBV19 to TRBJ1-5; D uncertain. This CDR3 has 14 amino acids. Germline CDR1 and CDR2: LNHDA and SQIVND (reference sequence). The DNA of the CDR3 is TGTGCCAGTTGTATGGAGGGCGATGGGCAGCCCCAGCATTTT. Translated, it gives CASCMEGDGQPQHF.

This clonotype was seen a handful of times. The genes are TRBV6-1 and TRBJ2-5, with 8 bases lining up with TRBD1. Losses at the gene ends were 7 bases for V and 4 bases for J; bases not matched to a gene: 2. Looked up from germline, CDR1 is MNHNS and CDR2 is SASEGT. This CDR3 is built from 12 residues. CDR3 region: CASITGGETQYF. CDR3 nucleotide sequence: TGTGCCAGCATTACAGGGGGAGAGACCCAGTACTTC.

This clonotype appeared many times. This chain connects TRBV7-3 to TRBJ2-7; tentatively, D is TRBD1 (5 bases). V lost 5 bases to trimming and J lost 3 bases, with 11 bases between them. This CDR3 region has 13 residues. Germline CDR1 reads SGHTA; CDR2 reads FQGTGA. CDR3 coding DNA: TGTGCCAGCAGCCGAGACAGTTACTACGAGCAGTACTTC. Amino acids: CASSRDSYYEQYF. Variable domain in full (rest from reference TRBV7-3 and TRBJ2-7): GAGVSQTPSNKVTEKGKYVELRCDPISGHTALYWYRQSLGQGPEFLIYFQGTGAADDSGLPNDRFFAVRPEGSVSTLKIQRTERGDSAVYLCASSRDSYYEQYFGPGTRLTVT.

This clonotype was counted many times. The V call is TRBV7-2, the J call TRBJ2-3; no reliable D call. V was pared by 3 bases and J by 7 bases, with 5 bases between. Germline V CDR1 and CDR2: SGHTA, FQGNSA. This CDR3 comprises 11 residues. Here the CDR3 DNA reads TGTGCCAGCAGCTTCTCATATACGCAGTATTTT. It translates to CASSFSYTQYF. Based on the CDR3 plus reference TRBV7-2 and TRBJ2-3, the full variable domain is GAGVSQSPSNKVTEKGKDVELRCDPISGHTALYWYRQSLGQGLEFLIYFQGNSAPDKSGLPSDRFSAERTGGSVSTLTIQRTQQEDSAVYLCASSFSYTQYFGPGTRLTVL.

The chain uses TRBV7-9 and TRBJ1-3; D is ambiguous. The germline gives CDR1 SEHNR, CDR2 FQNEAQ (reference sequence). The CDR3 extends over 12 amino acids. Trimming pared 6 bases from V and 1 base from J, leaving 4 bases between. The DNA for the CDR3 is TGTGCCAGCAGGTGGTCTGGAAACACCATATATTTT. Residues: CASRWSGNTIYF.

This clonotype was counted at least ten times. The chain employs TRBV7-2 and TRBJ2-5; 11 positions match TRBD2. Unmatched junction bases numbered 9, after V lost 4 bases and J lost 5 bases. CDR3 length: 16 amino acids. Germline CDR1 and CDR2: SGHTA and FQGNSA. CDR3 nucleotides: TGTGCCAGCAGCTCTCTAGCGGGAGGTTTTGTCGAGACCCAGTACTTC. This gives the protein CASSSLAGGFVETQYF.

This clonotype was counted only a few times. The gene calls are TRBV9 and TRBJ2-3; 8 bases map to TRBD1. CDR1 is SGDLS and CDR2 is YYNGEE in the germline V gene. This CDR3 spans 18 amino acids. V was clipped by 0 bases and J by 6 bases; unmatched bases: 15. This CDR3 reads CASSVGQGSLFPRDTQYF. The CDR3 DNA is TGTGCCAGCAGCGTAGGACAGGGGTCTCTTTTTCCCCGGGATACGCAGTATTTT.

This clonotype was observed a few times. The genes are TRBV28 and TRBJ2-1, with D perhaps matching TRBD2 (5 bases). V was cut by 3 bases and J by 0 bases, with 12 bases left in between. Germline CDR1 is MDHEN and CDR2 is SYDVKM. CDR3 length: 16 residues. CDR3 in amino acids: CASSLASWSSYNEQFF. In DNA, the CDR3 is TGTGCCAGCAGTTTGGCTAGCTGGAGCTCCTACAATGAGCAGTTCTTC.

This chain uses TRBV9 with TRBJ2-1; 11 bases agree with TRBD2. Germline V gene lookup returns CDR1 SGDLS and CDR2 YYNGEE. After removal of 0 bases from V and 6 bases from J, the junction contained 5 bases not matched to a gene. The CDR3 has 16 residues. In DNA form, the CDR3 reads TGTGCCAGCAGCGTAGGGGTAGCGGGAGGGCGCAATGAGCAGTTCTTC. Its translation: CASSVGVAGGRNEQFF. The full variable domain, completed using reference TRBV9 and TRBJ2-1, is DSGVTQTPKHLITATGQRVTLRCSPRSGDLSVYWYQQSLDQGLQFLIQYYNGEERAKGNILERFSAQQFPDLHSELNLSSLELGDSALYFCASSVGVAGGRNEQFFGPGTRLTVL.

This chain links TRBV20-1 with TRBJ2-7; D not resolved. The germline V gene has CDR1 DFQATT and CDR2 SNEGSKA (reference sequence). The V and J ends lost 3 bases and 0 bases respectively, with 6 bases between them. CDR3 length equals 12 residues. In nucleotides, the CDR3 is TGCAGTGCTAGCTTGGTCTCCTACGAGCAGTACTTC. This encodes CSASLVSYEQYF.

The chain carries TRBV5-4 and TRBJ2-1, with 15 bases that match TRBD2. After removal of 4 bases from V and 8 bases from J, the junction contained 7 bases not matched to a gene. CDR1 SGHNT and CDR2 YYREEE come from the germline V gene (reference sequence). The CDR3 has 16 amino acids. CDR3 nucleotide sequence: TGTGCCAGCAGCCCCAGGACTAGCGGGAGGGTACATGAGCAGTTCTTC. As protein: CASSPRTSGRVHEQFF.

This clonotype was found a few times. CDR3 nucleotides: TGTGCCAGCAGCTTAGCCCTGGCAGGGGCGACAGATACGCAGTATTTT. Protein sequence: CASSLALAGATDTQYF. The chain combines TRBV7-9 with TRBJ2-3, with a tentative D call TRBD1 (6 bases). The CDR3 loop spans 16 amino acids. The germline V gene encodes CDR1 SEHNR and CDR2 FQNEAQ (reference sequence). Trimming took off 0 bases at V and 3 bases at J, with 13 bases between the two ends.

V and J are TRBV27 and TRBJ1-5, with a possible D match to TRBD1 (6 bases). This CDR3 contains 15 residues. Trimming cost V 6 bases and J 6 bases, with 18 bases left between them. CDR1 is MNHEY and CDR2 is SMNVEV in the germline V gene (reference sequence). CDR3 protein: CASRPKQGLIQPQHF. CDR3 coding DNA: TGTGCCAGCAGGCCCAAACAGGGATTAATTCAGCCCCAGCATTTT.

This CDR3 reads CASSPPGLSSYNEQFF. CDR3 nucleotides: TGTGCCAGCAGCCCGCCGGGACTGAGCTCCTACAATGAGCAGTTCTTC. The rearrangement links TRBV7-2 to TRBJ2-1, with a possible D match to TRBD2 (6 bases). This CDR3 has 16 amino acids. The V gene's germline CDR1 is SGHTA and CDR2 FQGNSA. V was clipped by 5 bases and J by 0 bases, with 14 bases between them.

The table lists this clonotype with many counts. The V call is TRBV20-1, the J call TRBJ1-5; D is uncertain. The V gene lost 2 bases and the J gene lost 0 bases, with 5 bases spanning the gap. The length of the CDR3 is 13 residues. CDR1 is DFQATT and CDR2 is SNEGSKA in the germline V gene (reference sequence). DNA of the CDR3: TGCAGTGCTAGAACGGATAGCAATCAGCCCCAGCATTTT. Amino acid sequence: CSARTDSNQPQHF.

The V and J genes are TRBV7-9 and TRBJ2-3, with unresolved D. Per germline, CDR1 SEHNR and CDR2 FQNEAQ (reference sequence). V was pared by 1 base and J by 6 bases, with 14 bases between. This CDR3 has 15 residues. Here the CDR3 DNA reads TGTGCCAGCAGCTTAGTAGGGTTAATGTCGGATACGCAGTATTTT. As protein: CASSLVGLMSDTQYF.

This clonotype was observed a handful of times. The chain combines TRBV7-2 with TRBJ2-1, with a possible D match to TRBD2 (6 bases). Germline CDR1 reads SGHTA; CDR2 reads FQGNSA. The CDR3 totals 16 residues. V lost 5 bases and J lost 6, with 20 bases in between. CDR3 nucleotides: TGTGCCAGCAGCCCCACGCCGGGGCTAGCGAGCAATGAGCAGTTCTTC. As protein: CASSPTPGLASNEQFF.

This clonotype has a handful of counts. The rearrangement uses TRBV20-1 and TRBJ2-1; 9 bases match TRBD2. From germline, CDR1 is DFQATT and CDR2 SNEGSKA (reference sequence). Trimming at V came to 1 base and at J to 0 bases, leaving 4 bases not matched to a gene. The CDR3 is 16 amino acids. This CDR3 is CSARGYSGSSYNEQFF. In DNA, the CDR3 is TGCAGTGCTAGAGGGTATAGCGGGAGCTCCTACAATGAGCAGTTCTTC.